The 14 T cell receptor beta chains below all came from one sample that was sequenced in a study of blood T cell repertoires in COVID-19. Sequencing used immunoSEQ multiplex PCR; TCRdb keeps in-frame clones, though not all of them. Seen here are under 200,000 clones, 81% observed once, and the top ten hold about 5%. Sequencing was carried out using PBMCs or T cells enriched from blood (not recorded which). All receptors derive from a woman between 40 and 55 years old with acute COVID-19.

J is TRBJ2-7 and V is TRBV5-1; 9 nucleotides align to TRBD2. Trimming cost V 1 base and J 3 bases; bases outside gene matches: 8. Germline lookup yields CDR1 SGHRS and CDR2 YFSETQ. The CDR3 runs to 16 residues. In nucleotides, the CDR3 is TGCGCCAGCAGCTTGATATGGGGGCGGGAGGGCTACGAGCAGTACTTC. It translates to CASSLIWGREGYEQYF. The full variable domain, its missing parts supplied by reference TRBV5-1 and TRBJ2-7, is KAGVTQTPRYLIKTRGQQVTLSCSPISGHRSVSWYQQTPGQGLQFLFEYFSETQRNKGNFPGRFSGRQFSNSRSEMNVSTLELGDSALYLCASSLIWGREGYEQYFGPGTRLTVT.

A few counts support this clone. This chain connects TRBV2 to TRBJ2-1; 11 nucleotides line up with TRBD2. V shed 5 bases and J 9 bases; nucleotides not matched to a gene: 9. The germline gives CDR1 SNHLY, CDR2 FYNNEI. The CDR3 has 15 residues. CDR3 protein: CASSTGLAGSSEQFF. The CDR3 DNA is TGTGCCAGCAGTACAGGACTAGCGGGTTCCAGTGAGCAGTTCTTC.

A few counts support this clone. The genes are TRBV10-1 and TRBJ2-3; the match to TRBD1 covers 9 bases. Trimming at V came to 4 bases and at J to 5 bases, leaving 4 bases not matched to a gene. Germline lookup yields CDR1 WNHNN and CDR2 SYGVQD (reference sequence). This CDR3 has 14 residues. The CDR3 DNA follows: TGCGCCAGCAGTGCGCGACAGGGGGGAGATACGCAGTATTTT. It encodes CASSARQGGDTQYF.

This chain connects TRBV29-1 to TRBJ2-1, with TRBD2 matching 8 bases. Trimming at V came to 5 bases and at J to 2 bases, leaving 11 bases not matched to a gene. This CDR3 has 16 residues. Germline V CDR1 and CDR2: SQVTM, ANQGSEA. CDR3 coding DNA: TGCAGCGTTCGCCCCTCAGCGGGAGTCGCCTACAATGAGCAGTTCTTC. It codes for CSVRPSAGVAYNEQFF.

The chain joins TRBV5-4 to TRBJ2-1, with TRBD2 matching over 7 bases. The CDR3 contains 16 residues. Germline loops: CDR1 SGHNT, CDR2 YYREEE (reference sequence). V was clipped by 5 bases and J by 6 bases; unmatched bases: 14. CDR3 in DNA: TGTGCCAGCAGAAATCCCAGCGGGAAGAGGTTCAATGAGCAGTTCTTC. Translating gives CASRNPSGKRFNEQFF.

The CDR3 coding sequence is TGCGCCAGCAGCTTGGCCGGTGCAGGCAGCGGATCACCCCTCCACTTT. Translated, it gives CASSLAGAGSGSPLHF. This rearrangement joins TRBV5-1 to TRBJ1-6; D is undetermined. V was trimmed by 0 bases and J by 10 bases, leaving 17 bases between them. Germline V lookup: CDR1 SGHRS, CDR2 YFSETQ. The CDR3 sequence is 16 residues long.

The V gene is TRBV3-1 (or the pseudogene TRBV3-2), the J gene TRBJ2-3; TRBD2 aligns across 8 bases. The V gene's germline CDR1 is LGHDT and CDR2 YNNKEL (reference sequence). With 4 bases clipped from V and 5 bases from J, the junction kept 11 bases outside the gene matches. The CDR3 totals 16 residues. The CDR3 DNA sequence: TGTGCCAGCAGCCCAACTAGCGGCCGTTGGAAAGATACGCAGTATTTT. Protein: CASSPTSGRWKDTQYF.

The chain employs TRBV18 and TRBJ2-5, with a possible D match to TRBD2 (5 bases). This CDR3 comprises 13 residues. V was cut by 5 bases and J by 3 bases, with 10 bases left in between. Looked up from germline, CDR1 is KGHSH and CDR2 is LQKENI. CDR3 coding DNA: TGTGCCAGCTCATCTGGACTCGAAGAGACCCAGTACTTC. As protein: CASSSGLEETQYF.

CDR3 protein: CASSLVDRGPEQYF. CDR3 bases: TGTGCCAGCAGCTTGGTTGACAGGGGTCCCGAGCAGTACTTC. The chain carries TRBV5-5 and TRBJ2-7; 8 bases align to TRBD1. Germline CDR1 SGHKS, CDR2 YYEKEE (reference sequence). V dropped 0 bases and J dropped 6; count of bases not matched to a gene: 5. The CDR3 extends over 14 amino acids.

The CDR3 here is CASSFSGQTSEAFF. Written as DNA, the CDR3 is TGCGCCAGCAGCTTTTCGGGACAGACGAGTGAAGCTTTCTTT. The V call is TRBV5-1, the J call TRBJ1-1, with TRBD1 matching 7 bases. In germline, CDR1 is SGHRS, CDR2 YFSETQ. V was clipped by 2 bases and J by 7 bases; unmatched bases: 8. This CDR3 spans 14 amino acids.

V gene TRBV5-1 combines with J gene TRBJ2-7; 10 bases match TRBD1. Germline V gives CDR1 SGHRS, CDR2 YFSETQ. With V trimmed by 4 bases and J by 4 bases, 17 bases remained unmatched. The CDR3 is made up of 18 amino acids. The CDR3 reads CASSTGTGALADPYEQYF. The DNA of the CDR3 is TGCGCCAGCAGCACCGGGACAGGGGCACTAGCGGATCCGTACGAGCAGTACTTC.

J is TRBJ1-6 and V is TRBV19; D unresolved. CDR1 LNHDA and CDR2 SQIVND come from the germline V gene (reference sequence). The CDR3 totals 14 residues. V gave up 6 bases and J gave up 3 bases, with 9 bases separating them. CDR3 in DNA: TGTGCCAGTAGGCTACAGCACTATAATTCACCCCTCCACTTT. Translation: CASRLQHYNSPLHF.

The rearrangement links TRBV6-1 to TRBJ1-1, with unresolved D. CDR1 is MNHNS, CDR2 SASEGT, per germline. The CDR3 runs 15 residues. Trimming cost V 0 bases and J 1 base, with 9 bases left between them. CDR3 protein: CASSEAPEGNTEAFF. The CDR3 DNA sequence: TGTGCCAGCAGTGAAGCGCCCGAGGGGAACACTGAAGCTTTCTTT.

The chain carries TRBV7-9 and TRBJ2-3; 9 bases align to TRBD2. Trimming cost V 1 base and J 4 bases; bases outside gene matches: 6. Germline loops: CDR1 SEHNR, CDR2 FQNEAQ (reference sequence). The CDR3 spans 16 residues. This CDR3 reads CASSLEGSGSADTQYF. In DNA, the CDR3 is TGTGCCAGCAGCTTAGAGGGTAGCGGGAGCGCAGATACGCAGTATTTT.